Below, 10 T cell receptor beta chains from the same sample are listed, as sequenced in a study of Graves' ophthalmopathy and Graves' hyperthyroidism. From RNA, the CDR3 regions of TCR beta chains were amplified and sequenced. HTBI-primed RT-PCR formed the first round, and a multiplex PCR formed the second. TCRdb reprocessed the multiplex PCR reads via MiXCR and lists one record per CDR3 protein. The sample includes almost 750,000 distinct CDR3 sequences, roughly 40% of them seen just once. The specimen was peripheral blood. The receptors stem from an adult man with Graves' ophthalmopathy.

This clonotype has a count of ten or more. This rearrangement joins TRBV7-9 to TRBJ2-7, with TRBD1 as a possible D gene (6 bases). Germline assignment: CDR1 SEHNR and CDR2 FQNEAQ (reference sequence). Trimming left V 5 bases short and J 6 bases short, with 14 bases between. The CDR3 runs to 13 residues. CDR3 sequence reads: CASSQRGSREQYF. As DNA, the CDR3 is TGTGCCAGCAGCCAGAGGGGGTCGCGCGAGCAGTACTTC.

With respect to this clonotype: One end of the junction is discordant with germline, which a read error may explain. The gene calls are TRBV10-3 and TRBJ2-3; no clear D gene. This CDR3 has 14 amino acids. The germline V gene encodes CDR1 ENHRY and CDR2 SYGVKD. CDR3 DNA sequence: TGTGCCGTCAGTGACGGAAAAGACACAGATACGCAGTATTTT. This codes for CAVSDGKDTDTQYF.

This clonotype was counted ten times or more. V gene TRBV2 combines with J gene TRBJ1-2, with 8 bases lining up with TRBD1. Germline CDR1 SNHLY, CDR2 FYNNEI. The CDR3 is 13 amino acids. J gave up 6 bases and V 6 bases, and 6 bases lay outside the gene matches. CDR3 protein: CASSIQGANGYTF. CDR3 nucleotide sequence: TGTGCCAGCAGCATTCAGGGGGCGAATGGCTACACCTTC.

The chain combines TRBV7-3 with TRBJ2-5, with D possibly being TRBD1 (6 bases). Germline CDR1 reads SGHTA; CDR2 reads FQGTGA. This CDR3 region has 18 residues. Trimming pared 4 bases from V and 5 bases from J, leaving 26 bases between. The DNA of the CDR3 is TGTGCCAGCAGCTACAGCCGAGACAGGACCGGGACATTGGAGACCCAGTACTTC. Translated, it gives CASSYSRDRTGTLETQYF.

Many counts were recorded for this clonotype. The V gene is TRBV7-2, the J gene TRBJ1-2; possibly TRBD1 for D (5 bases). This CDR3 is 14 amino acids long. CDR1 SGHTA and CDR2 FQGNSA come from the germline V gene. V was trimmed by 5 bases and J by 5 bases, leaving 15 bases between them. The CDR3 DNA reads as TGTGCCAGCAGCCCAGAGGGACTGTCATATGGCTACACCTTC. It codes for CASSPEGLSYGYTF.

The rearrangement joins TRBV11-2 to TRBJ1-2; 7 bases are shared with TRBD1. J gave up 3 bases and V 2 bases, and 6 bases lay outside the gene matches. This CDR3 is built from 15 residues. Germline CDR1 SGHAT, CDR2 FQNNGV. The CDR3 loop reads CASSLMDRLDYGYTF. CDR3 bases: TGTGCCAGCAGCTTAATGGACAGGCTTGACTATGGCTACACCTTC.

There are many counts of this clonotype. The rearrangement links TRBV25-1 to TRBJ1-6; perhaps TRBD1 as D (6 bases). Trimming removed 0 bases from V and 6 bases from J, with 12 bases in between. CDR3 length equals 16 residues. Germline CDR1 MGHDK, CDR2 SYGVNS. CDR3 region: CASSEYRTDSNSPLHF. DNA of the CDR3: TGTGCCAGCAGTGAATATCGGACAGACAGTAATTCACCCCTCCACTTT.

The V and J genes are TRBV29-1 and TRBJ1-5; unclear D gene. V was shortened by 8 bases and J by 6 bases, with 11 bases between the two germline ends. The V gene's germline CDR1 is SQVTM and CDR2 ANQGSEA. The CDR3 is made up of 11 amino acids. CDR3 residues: CSPGIRQPQHF. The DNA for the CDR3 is TGCAGCCCGGGTATCCGTCAGCCCCAGCATTTT.

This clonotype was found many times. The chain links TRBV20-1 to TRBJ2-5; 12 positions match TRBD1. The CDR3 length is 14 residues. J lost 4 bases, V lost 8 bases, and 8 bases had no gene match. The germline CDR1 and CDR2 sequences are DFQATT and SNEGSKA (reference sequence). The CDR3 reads CSFRDRGLRETQYF. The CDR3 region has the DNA TGCAGTTTCCGGGACAGGGGGCTAAGAGAGACCCAGTACTTC.

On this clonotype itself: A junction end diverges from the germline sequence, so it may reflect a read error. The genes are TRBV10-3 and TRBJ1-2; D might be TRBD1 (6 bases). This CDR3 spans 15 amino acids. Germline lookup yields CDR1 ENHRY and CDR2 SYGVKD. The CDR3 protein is CASSFEGGGGYGYTF. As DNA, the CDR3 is TGTGCCAGCAGTTTTGAGGGGGGTGGAGGCTATGGCTACACCTTC.